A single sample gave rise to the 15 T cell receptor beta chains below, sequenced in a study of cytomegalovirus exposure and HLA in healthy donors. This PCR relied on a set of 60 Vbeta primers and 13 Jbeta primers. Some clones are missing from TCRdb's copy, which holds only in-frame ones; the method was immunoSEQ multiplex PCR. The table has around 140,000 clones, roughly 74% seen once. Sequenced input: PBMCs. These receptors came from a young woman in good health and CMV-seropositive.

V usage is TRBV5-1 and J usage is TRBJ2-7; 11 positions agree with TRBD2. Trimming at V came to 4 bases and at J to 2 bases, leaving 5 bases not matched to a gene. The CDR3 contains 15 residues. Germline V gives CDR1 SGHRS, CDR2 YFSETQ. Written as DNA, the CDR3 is TGCGCCAGCAGCGCCGGACTAGCGGGTACCTACGAGCAGTACTTC. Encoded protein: CASSAGLAGTYEQYF.

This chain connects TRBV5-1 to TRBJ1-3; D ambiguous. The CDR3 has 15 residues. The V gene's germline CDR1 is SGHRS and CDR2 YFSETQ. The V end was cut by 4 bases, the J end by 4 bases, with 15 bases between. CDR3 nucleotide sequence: TGCGCCAGCAGCCCCGGAGGGTCCCTCGGAAACACCATATATTTT. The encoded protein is CASSPGGSLGNTIYF. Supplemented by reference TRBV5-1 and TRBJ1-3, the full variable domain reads KAGVTQTPRYLIKTRGQQVTLSCSPISGHRSVSWYQQTPGQGLQFLFEYFSETQRNKGNFPGRFSGRQFSNSRSEMNVSTLELGDSALYLCASSPGGSLGNTIYFGEGSWLTVV.

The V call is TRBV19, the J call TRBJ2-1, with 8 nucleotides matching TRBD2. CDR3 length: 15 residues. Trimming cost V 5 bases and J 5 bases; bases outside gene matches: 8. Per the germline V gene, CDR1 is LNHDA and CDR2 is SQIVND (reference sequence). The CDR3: CASSPGGGRHNEQFF. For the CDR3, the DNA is TGTGCCAGTAGTCCCGGGGGGGGCCGCCACAATGAGCAGTTCTTC.

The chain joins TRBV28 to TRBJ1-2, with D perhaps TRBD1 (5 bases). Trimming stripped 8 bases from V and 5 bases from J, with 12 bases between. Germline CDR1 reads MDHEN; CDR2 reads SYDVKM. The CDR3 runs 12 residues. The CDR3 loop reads CASVQVPYGYTF. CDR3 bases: TGTGCCAGCGTACAGGTTCCTTATGGCTACACCTTC.

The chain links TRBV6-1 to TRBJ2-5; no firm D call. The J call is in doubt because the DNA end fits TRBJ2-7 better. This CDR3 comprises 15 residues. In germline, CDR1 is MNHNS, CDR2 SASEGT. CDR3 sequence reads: CASSEGAPTSYEQYF. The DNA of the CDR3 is TGTGCCAGCAGTGAAGGGGCGCCAACGTCCTACGAGCAGTACTTC.

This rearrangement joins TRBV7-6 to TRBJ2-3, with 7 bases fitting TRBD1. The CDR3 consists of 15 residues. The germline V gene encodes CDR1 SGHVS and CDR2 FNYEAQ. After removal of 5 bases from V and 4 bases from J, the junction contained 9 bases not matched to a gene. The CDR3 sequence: CASSRRPDRADTQYF. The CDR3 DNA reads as TGTGCCAGCAGCCGAAGACCTGACAGGGCAGATACGCAGTATTTT.

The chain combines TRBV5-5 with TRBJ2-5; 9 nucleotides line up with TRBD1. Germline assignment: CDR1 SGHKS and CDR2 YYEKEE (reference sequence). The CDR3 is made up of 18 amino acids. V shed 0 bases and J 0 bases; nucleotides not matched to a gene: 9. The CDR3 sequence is CASSLAVTGGGHQETQYF. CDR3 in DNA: TGTGCCAGCAGCTTGGCCGTGACAGGGGGGGGGCACCAAGAGACCCAGTACTTC.

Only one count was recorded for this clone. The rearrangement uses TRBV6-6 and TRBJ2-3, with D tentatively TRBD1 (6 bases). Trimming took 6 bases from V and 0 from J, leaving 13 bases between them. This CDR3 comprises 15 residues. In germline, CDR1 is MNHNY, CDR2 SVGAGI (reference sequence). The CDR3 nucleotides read TGTGCCAGCAGCTCAGGGGTTACTAGCACAGATACGCAGTATTTT. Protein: CASSSGVTSTDTQYF.

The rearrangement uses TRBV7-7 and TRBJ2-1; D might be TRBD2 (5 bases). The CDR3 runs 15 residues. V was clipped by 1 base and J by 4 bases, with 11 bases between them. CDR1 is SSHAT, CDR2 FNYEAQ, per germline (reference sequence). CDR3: CASSLEGDGYNEQFF. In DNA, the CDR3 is TGTGCCAGCAGCTTAGAGGGAGATGGTTACAATGAGCAGTTCTTC.

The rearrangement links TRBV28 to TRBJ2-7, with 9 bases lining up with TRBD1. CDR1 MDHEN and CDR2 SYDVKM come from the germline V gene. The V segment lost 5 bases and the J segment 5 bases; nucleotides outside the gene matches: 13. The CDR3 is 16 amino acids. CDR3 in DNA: TGTGCCAGCAGTATAATTACAGGGGGCTCCTTAGACGAGCAGTACTTC. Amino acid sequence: CASSIITGGSLDEQYF. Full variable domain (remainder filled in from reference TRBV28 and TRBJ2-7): DVKVTQSSRYLVKRTGEKVFLECVQDMDHENMFWYRQDPGLGLRLIYFSYDVKMKEKGDIPEGYSVSREKKERFSLILESASTNQTSMYLCASSIITGGSLDEQYFGPGTRLTVT.

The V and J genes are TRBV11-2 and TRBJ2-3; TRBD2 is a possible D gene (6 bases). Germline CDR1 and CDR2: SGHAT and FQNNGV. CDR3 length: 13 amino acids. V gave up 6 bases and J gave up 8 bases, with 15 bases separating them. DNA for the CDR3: TGTGCCAGCAGTTCAACGCGGGGCGGTACGCAGTATTTT. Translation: CASSSTRGGTQYF. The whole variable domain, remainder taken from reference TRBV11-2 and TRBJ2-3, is EAGVAQSPRYKIIEKRQSVAFWCNPISGHATLYWYQQILGQGPKLLIQFQNNGVVDDSQLPKDRFSAERLKGVDSTLKIQPAKLEDSAVYLCASSSTRGGTQYFGPGTRLTVL.

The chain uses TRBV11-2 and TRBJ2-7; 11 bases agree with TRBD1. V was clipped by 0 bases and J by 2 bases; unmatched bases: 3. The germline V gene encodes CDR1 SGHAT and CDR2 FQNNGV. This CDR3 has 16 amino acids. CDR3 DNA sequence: TGTGCCAGCAGCTTAGACCCGGGACAGGGGGCCTACGAGCAGTACTTC. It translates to CASSLDPGQGAYEQYF.

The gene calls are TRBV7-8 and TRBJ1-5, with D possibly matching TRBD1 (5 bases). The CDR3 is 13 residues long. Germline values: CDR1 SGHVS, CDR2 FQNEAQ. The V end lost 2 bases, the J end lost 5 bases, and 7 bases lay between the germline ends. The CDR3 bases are TGTGCCAGCAGCTTACAAGGGGATCAGCCCCAGCATTTT. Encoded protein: CASSLQGDQPQHF.

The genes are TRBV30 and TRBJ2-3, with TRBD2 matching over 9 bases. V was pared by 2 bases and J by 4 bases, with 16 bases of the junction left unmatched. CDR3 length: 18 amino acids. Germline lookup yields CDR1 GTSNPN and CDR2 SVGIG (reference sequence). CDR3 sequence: CAWSFRASGVRPSDTQYF. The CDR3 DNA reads TGTGCCTGGAGTTTCAGGGCTAGCGGGGTGCGGCCCTCAGATACGCAGTATTTT.

The CDR3 region is CASSLVGGTGELFF. CDR3 in DNA: TGTGCCAGCAGCTTGGTAGGGGGCACCGGGGAGCTGTTTTTT. V is TRBV5-6 and J is TRBJ2-2; D is perhaps TRBD1 (6 bases). Per the germline V gene, CDR1 is SGHDT and CDR2 is YYEEEE. The V end was cut by 0 bases, the J end by 4 bases, with 7 bases between. The CDR3 consists of 14 residues.